This TCR beta chain was documented in a study of monozygotic twins with inflammatory bowel disease. TCRdb reworked the 5' RACE reads into one entry per CDR3 protein, no DNA. The table lists approximately 330,000 distinct CDR3 sequences. What was sequenced was blood. This sequence originates from a human donor with ulcerative colitis or Crohn's disease, or a healthy co-twin of an affected twin (not recorded which).

This CDR3 reads CASAGLAGGEAYEQYF. The chain employs TRBV11-2 and TRBJ2-7; TCRdb designates TRBD2, a call that cannot be tested without DNA. The length of the CDR3 is 16 residues. The germline gives CDR1 SGHAT, CDR2 FQNNGV.